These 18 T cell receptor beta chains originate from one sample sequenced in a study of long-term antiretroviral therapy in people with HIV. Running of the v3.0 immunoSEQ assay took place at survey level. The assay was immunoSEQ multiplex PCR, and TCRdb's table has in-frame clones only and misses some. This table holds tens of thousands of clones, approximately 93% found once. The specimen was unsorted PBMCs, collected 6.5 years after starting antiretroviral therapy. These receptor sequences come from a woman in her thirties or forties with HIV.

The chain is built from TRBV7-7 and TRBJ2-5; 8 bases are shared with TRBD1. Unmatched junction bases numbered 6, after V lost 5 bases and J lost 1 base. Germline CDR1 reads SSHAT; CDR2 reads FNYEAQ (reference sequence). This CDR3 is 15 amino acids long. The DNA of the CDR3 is TGTGCCAGCAGCCCCGGACAGGGCGGCCAAGAGACCCAGTACTTC. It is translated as CASSPGQGGQETQYF.

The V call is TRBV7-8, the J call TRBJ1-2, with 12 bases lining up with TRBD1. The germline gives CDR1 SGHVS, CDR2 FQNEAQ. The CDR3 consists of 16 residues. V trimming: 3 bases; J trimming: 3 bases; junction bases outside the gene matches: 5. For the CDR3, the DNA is TGTGCCAGCAGCTTCCCCGGGACAGGGGGCGACTATGGCTACACCTTC. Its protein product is CASSFPGTGGDYGYTF.

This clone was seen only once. CDR3 region: CASSNWDGSNQPQHF. CDR3 coding DNA: TGTGCCAGCAGTAACTGGGACGGGAGCAATCAGCCCCAGCATTTT. The V and J genes are TRBV6-6 and TRBJ1-5, with a possible D match to TRBD1 (5 bases). Germline lookup yields CDR1 MNHNY and CDR2 SVGAGI (reference sequence). The V gene lost 5 bases and the J gene lost 1 base, with 12 bases spanning the gap. This CDR3 comprises 15 residues.

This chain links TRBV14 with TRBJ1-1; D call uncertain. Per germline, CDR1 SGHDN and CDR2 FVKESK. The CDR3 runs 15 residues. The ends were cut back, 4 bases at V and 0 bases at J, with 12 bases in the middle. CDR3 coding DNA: TGTGCCAGCAGCCTTATCGGCAGGCTGAACACTGAAGCTTTCTTT. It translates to CASSLIGRLNTEAFF.

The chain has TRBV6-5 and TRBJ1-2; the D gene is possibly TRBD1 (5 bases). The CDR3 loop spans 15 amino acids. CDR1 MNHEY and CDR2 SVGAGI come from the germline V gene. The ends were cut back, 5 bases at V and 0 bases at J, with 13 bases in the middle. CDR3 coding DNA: TGTGCCAGCAGTCCCAGCCTGGGGGCTAACTATGGCTACACCTTC. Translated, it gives CASSPSLGANYGYTF.

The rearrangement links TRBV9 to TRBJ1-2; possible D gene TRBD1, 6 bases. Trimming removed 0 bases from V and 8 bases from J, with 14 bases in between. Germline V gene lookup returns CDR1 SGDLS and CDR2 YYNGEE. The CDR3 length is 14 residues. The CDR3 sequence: CASSVDPGVDGYTF. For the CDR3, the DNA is TGTGCCAGCAGCGTAGATCCAGGGGTAGACGGCTACACCTTC.

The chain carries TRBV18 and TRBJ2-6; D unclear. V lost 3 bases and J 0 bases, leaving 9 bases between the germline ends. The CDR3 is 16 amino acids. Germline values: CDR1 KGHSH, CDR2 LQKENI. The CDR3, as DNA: TGTGCCAGCTCACCTCCTAGAAGCTCTGGGGCCAACGTCCTGACTTTC. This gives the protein CASSPPRSSGANVLTF.

For the CDR3, the DNA is TGTGCCTGGAGTGTATCTGCTAGCTACACCTTC. It is translated as CAWSVSASYTF. The gene calls are TRBV30 and TRBJ1-2; D gene ambiguous. Trimming left V 0 bases short and J 9 bases short, with 8 bases between. Germline V lookup: CDR1 GTSNPN, CDR2 SVGIG (reference sequence). The CDR3 spans 11 residues.

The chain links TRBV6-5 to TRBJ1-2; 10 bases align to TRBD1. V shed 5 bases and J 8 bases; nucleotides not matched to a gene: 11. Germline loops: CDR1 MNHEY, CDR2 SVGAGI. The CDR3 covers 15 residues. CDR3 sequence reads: CASSSPGTGARGYTF. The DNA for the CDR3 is TGTGCCAGCAGTAGTCCCGGGACAGGGGCTCGGGGCTACACCTTC.

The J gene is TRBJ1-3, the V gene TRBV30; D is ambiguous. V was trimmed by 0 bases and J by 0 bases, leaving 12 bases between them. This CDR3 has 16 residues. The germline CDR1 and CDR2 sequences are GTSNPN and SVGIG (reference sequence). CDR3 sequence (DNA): TGTGCCTGGAGTGTCCCACCTGGAAGCTCTGGAAACACCATATATTTT. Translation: CAWSVPPGSSGNTIYF.

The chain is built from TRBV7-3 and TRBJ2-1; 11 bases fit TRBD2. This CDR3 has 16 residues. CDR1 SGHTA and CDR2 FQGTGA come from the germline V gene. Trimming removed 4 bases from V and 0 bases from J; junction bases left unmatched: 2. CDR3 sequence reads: CASSSLAGDSYNEQFF. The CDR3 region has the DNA TGTGCCAGCAGCTCACTAGCGGGGGACTCCTACAATGAGCAGTTCTTC.

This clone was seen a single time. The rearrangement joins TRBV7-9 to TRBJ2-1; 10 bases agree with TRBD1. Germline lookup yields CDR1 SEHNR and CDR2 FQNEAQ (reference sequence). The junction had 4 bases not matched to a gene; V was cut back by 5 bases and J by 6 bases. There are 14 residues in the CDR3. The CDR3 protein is CASSRQGAGNEQFF. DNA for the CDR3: TGTGCCAGCAGCCGACAGGGGGCAGGCAATGAGCAGTTCTTC.

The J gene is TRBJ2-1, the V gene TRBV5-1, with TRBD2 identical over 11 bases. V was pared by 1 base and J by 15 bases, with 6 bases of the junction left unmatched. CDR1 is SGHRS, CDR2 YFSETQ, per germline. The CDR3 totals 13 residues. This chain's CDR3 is CASSLSGTSGPFF. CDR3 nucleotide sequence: TGCGCCAGCAGCTTGAGCGGGACTAGCGGTCCGTTCTTC.

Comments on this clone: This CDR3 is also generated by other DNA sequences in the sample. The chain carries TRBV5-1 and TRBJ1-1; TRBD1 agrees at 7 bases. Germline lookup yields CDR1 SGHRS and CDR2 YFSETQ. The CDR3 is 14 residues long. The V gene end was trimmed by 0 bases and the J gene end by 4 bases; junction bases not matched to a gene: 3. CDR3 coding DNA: TGCGCCAGCAGCTTGGGACAGGGTCGCACTGAAGCTTTCTTT. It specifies CASSLGQGRTEAFF.

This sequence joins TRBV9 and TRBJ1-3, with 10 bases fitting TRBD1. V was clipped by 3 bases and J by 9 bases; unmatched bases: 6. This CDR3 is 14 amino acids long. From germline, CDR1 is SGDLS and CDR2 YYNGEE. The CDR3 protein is CASSETGGRGTIYF. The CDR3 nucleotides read TGTGCCAGCAGCGAGACAGGGGGCAGAGGCACCATATATTTT.

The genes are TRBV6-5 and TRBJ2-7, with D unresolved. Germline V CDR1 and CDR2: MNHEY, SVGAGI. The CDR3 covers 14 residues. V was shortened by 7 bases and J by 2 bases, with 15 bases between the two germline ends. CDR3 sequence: CASISSPDTYEQYF. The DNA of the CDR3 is TGTGCCAGCATCTCATCCCCCGACACCTACGAGCAGTACTTC.

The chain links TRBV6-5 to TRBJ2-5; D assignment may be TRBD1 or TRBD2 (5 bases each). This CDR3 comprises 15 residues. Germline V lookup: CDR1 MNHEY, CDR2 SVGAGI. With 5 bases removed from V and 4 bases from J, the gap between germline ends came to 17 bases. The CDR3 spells CASSVGRFSAETQYF. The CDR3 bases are TGTGCCAGCAGTGTGGGACGGTTCTCGGCAGAGACCCAGTACTTC.

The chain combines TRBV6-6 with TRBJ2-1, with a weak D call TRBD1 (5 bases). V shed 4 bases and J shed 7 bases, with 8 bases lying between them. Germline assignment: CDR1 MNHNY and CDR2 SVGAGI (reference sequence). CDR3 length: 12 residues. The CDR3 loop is CASSSYRNEQFF. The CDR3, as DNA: TGTGCCAGCAGTTCTTACAGGAATGAGCAGTTCTTC.